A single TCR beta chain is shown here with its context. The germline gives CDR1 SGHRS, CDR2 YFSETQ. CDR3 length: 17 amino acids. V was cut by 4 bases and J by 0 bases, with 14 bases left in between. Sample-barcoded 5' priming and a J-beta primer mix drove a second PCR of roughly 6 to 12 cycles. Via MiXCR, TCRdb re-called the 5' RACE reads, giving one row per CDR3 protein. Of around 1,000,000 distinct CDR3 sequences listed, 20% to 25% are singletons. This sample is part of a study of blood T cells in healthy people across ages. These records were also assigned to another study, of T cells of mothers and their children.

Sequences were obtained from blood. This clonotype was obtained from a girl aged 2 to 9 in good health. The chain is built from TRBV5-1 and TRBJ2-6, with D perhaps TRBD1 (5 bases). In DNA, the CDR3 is TGCGCCAGCAGCGAAGCCAGGGTACTCTCTGGGGCCAACGTCCTGACTTTC. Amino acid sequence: CASSEARVLSGANVLTF.